The present TCR beta chain was sequenced within a study of T cells in localized non-small cell lung cancer. Study-level points and caveats: The study detected a median roughly 56 of the top 100 tumor clones in adjacent lung. In uninvolved adjacent lung, T cell clonality reached its highest value, exceeding tumor. As only one tumor region underwent sequencing, heterogeneity remains possible.

On this clone itself: The target antigen is unknown.

Using immunoSEQ multiplex PCR, the repertoire was profiled, and TCRdb retains in-frame clones only, with some absent. The table lists 20,000 to 25,000 clones, around 90% of them singletons, with more than 10% in the top ten. The ends were cut back, 4 bases at V and 2 bases at J, with 11 bases in the middle. The CDR3 consists of 14 residues. In germline, CDR1 is LNHDA, CDR2 SQIVND (reference sequence). This chain joins TRBV19 and TRBJ2-5, with a tentative D call TRBD2 (6 bases). The starting material was peripheral blood, obtained before any cancer treatment. This receptor was obtained from a male donor at least 60 years old with stage I lung adenocarcinoma. The CDR3 DNA sequence: TGTGCCAGTAGTAGCTTAGCGGCACAAGAGACCCAGTACTTC. Translating gives CASSSLAAQETQYF.